A selection of T cell receptor beta chains follows, all from one sample in a study of beta chain features in type 1 diabetes. Clones were sequenced by immunoSEQ multiplex PCR, and TCRdb holds only the in-frame ones, with some missing. The data contain about 400,000 clones, roughly 12% of them singletons. The sample comprised naive CD4+ T cells from blood. These receptors were obtained from a woman aged 18-30 years with type 1 diabetes. The CDR3 runs from the conserved cysteine through the conserved F or W. Each record gives: V gene, J gene, CDR3 protein.

>TRBV4-3|TRBJ2-3
CASSQDYTDTQYF
>TRBV5-1|TRBJ1-2
CASSPGTYGYTF
>TRBV5-4|TRBJ1-1
CASSLGRDTEAFF
>TRBV18|TRBJ2-1
CASSPPYLSNEQFF
>TRBV9|TRBJ1-1
CASSVRTDTEAFF
>TRBV19|TRBJ2-2
CASSIVGGTGELFF
>TRBV30|TRBJ1-1
CAWVPGTVRDTEAFF
>TRBV15|TRBJ2-7
CATSSSPGLAQTGEYEQYF
>TRBV30|TRBJ2-7
CAAKEAGDEQYF
>TRBV29-1|TRBJ1-2
CSVDGQGANYGYTF
>TRBV4-2|TRBJ2-2
CASSQELWSGELFF
>TRBV29-1|TRBJ2-7
CSVRDRASYEQYF
>TRBV7-2|TRBJ1-5
CASSPRGGGLDQPQHF
>TRBV28|TRBJ1-5
CASSLIGVSNQPQHF
>TRBV7-9|TRBJ1-3
CASSAGWAADGNTIYF